This T cell receptor beta chain derives from a study of T cell changes during pregnancy in multiple sclerosis. Sequencing was performed with immunoSEQ multiplex PCR; in TCRdb, only in-frame clones are kept and a portion is missing. The sample records 39,000 or so clones, 85% to 95% being singletons. Trimming took 4 bases from V and 5 from J; bases not matched to a gene: 13. The CDR3 is made up of 17 amino acids. Germline lookup yields CDR1 MDHEN and CDR2 SYDVKM. The sequencing here drew on CD8+ T cells from peripheral blood mononuclear cells, taken in the third trimester of pregnancy. The chain employs TRBV28 and TRBJ2-7; 11 nucleotides line up with TRBD1. The sequence was collected from a female donor with multiple sclerosis, enrolled in a pregnancy study. The CDR3 spells CASSSPGDRGFLDEQYF. The CDR3 coding sequence is TGTGCCAGCAGTTCCCCGGGGGACAGGGGGTTTCTGGACGAGCAGTACTTC.